The clone carrying this TCR beta chain showed up just once. The source of the sample is a study of blood T cell repertoires in COVID-19. The table came from immunoSEQ multiplex PCR; TCRdb's copy has only in-frame clones and leaves some out. The sample has under 300,000 clones, approximately 86% seen once. Sequencing was carried out using peripheral blood. The TCR comes from a woman aged 70-85 years with COVID-19, enrolled during active disease.

CDR3 coding DNA: TGTGCCAGCATTAAGCCCGGAGCCTACGAGCAGTACTTC. This codes for CASIKPGAYEQYF. The chain couples TRBV6-5 to TRBJ2-7; the D is unclear. In germline, CDR1 is MNHEY, CDR2 SVGAGI. The CDR3 spans 13 residues. V gave up 7 bases and J gave up 2 bases, with 12 bases separating them.